This T cell receptor (beta chain) is from a study of T cell repertoires in cytomegalovirus infection. Overall study context: Recently identified HLA-C-restricted CMV epitopes were among the peptides used.

A remark on this clonotype: Its antigen remains unknown.

Looked up from germline, CDR1 is SEHNR and CDR2 is FQNEAQ (reference sequence). With V trimmed by 5 bases and J by 6 bases, 3 bases remained unmatched. The CDR3 totals 12 residues. TCRdb called the reads again in MiXCR, with one record for every CDR3 protein. The repertoire holds approximately 65,000 distinct CDR3 sequences, with roughly 21% as singletons. The clonotype originates from a human donor in good health (CMV status not recorded). Some clones in this sample may be carry-over from other donors' samples. The chain has TRBV7-9 and TRBJ1-1; 7 nucleotides line up with TRBD1. The source was CD8+ T cells from cultured PBMCs, collected from culture after CMV antigen stimulation. The CDR3 spells CASSLQGAEAFF. The CDR3 region has the DNA TGTGCCAGCAGCCTCCAGGGGGCTGAAGCTTTCTTT.